Below, one T cell receptor beta chain is given with its context. Antigen specificity is unknown. The data were obtained in a study of siplizumab effects on memory and regulatory T cells. Study-level points and caveats: Just a small share of alloreactive clones was traced back to unstimulated subsets.

The V end lost 4 bases, the J end lost 9 bases, and 10 bases lay between the germline ends. CDR1 and CDR2 (germline): MNHNS, SASEGT. The CDR3 contains 12 residues. The table came from immunoSEQ multiplex PCR; TCRdb's copy has only in-frame clones and leaves some out. The repertoire holds over 70,000 clones, with 95% as singletons. The sample was CD8+ T cells sorted from blood. This TCR came from a human donor in good health. The chain has TRBV6-1 and TRBJ2-1; possible D gene TRBD2, 5 bases. CDR3 sequence reads: CASSALVFEQFF. CDR3 bases: TGTGCCAGCAGTGCACTAGTTTTTGAGCAGTTCTTC.